The clone carrying this TCR beta chain has at least ten counts. This sample's time point: newly diagnosed GD, antithyroid drugs for less than 3 months. RNA extracted from PBMCs served as the sequencing template. These data belong to a study of regulatory T cells in long-lasting Graves disease. Construction of the TCR beta libraries employed iRepertoire HTBI primers in conjunction with Arm-PCR of CDR3 regions. Each CDR3 protein gets one entry after TCRdb re-called the multiplex PCR reads with MiXCR. The data show 450,000 to 600,000 distinct CDR3 sequences, about 13% seen once. This CDR3 comprises 15 residues. Trimming removed 6 bases at V and 5 bases at J, with 19 bases between. Germline CDR1 is MNHNS and CDR2 is SASEGT. These sequences were also reported in another study, on T cells in Graves' hyperthyroidism and ophthalmopathy.

The sequence was collected from a man between 25 and 39 years old with Graves disease. This sample comprised peripheral blood mononuclear cells (PBMCs), obtained at new diagnosis, from a patient treated with antithyroid drugs. This rearrangement joins TRBV6-1 to TRBJ2-5; D may be TRBD2 (6 bases). The CDR3 protein is CASRMAGSAPETQYF. DNA of the CDR3: TGTGCCAGCAGGATGGCGGGATCCGCCCCGGAGACCCAGTACTTC.